This T cell receptor beta chain is drawn from a study of blood T cell repertoires in COVID-19. About the study: The origin of the acute and convalescent COVID-19 samples was the United States, Italy and Spain. PBMCs, B-cell-depleted T cells, or T cells provided the cDNA or gDNA that made up the material.

V lost 5 bases, J lost 5 bases, and 2 bases stayed unmatched. CDR1 is SGHTA and CDR2 is FQGNSA in the germline V gene. The CDR3 contains 13 residues. Authors' methods: Using reference gene primer amplification, nucleated cell counts were estimated. Profiling relied on immunoSEQ multiplex PCR, and the TCRdb table lists in-frame clones only, not all of them. D and trimming come from the DNA, and the V and J calls and clone size come from that table. Of about 87,000 clones in the sample, around 75% were seen once. Sequencing was done on a sample of peripheral blood. The source is a woman in her forties or fifties with acute or convalescent COVID-19. V usage is TRBV7-2 and J usage is TRBJ2-4; TRBD2 agrees at 8 bases. In DNA, the CDR3 is TGTGCCAGCAGCCGGGGGGGTGAAAACATTCAGTACTTC. It translates to CASSRGGENIQYF. The full variable domain, its missing parts supplied by reference TRBV7-2 and TRBJ2-4, is GAGVSQSPSNKVTEKGKDVELRCDPISGHTALYWYRQSLGQGLEFLIYFQGNSAPDKSGLPSDRFSAERTGGSVSTLTIQRTQQEDSAVYLCASSRGGENIQYFGAGTRLSVL.